These T cell receptor beta chains were read from a single sample in a study of T cells in Graves' hyperthyroidism and ophthalmopathy. TCRdb analysed the multiplex PCR reads with MiXCR anew, one entry per CDR3 protein. The top ten hold 7.8% of the sample, which has under 350,000 distinct CDR3 sequences, 13% seen once. Material: blood. These receptors originate from a woman aged 25 to 39 with Graves' hyperthyroidism that later progressed to Graves' ophthalmopathy. Both conserved end residues are part of each CDR3. A D gene is named only where the DNA matches it firmly. Size is omitted from some rows. Given values are once, few, many or a class for expanded clones.

V gene,CDR3 length,J gene,D gene,clone size,CDR3 protein,CDR3 DNA
TRBV28,16,TRBJ1-5,NA,many,CASSLLYSRDNQPQHF,TGTGCCAGCAGTCTCCTATATTCCAGGGACAATCAGCCCCAGCATTTT
TRBV3-1,12,TRBJ2-7,NA,many,CASSQGTSEQYF,TGTGCCAGCAGCCAAGGGACCTCGGAGCAGTACTTC
TRBV18,12,TRBJ2-3,NA,many,CASSPSPDTQYF,TGTGCCAGCTCACCCTCCCCAGATACGCAGTATTTT
TRBV28,15,TRBJ2-2,NA,many,CASRLGTTNTGELFF,TGTGCCAGCAGATTGGGGACAACGAACACCGGGGAGCTGTTTTTT
TRBV12-3/TRBV12-4,16,TRBJ2-5,TRBD2,many,CASSFVAGGGLETQYF,TGTGCCAGCAGTTTTGTAGCGGGAGGGGGTTTGGAGACCCAGTACTTC
TRBV30,13,TRBJ1-1,NA,many,CAWSLDLNTEAFF,TGTGCCTGGAGTTTAGACTTGAACACTGAAGCTTTCTTT
TRBV29-1,13,TRBJ1-1,NA,many,CSSRGGPDPEAFF,TGCAGCTCGCGGGGCGGTCCCGACCCTGAAGCTTTCTTT
TRBV5-8,15,TRBJ2-1,NA,many,CASRVQTSSYNEQFF,TGTGCCAGCAGGGTACAAACTAGCTCCTACAATGAGCAGTTCTTC
TRBV7-3,15,TRBJ2-3,NA,few,CASSLEFSSADTQYF,TGTGCCAGCAGCTTAGAATTTAGTTCTGCAGATACGCAGTATTTT
TRBV15,15,TRBJ2-5,NA,many,CATSRDPGAQETQYF,TGTGCCACCAGCAGAGATCCGGGGGCACAAGAGACCCAGTACTTC
TRBV7-9,17,TRBJ2-1,NA,many,CASSPPTGAPFYNEQFF,TGTGCCAGCAGCCCCCCGACAGGCGCACCATTCTACAATGAGCAGTTCTTC
TRBV5-1,17,TRBJ2-4,NA,NA,CASRPDIERAAKNIQYF,TGCGCCAGCAGACCAGATATAGAGCGCGCTGCCAAAAACATTCAGTACTTC
TRBV18,16,TRBJ2-2,NA,many,CASSRSEGLNTGELFF,TGTGCCAGCTCACGCTCGGAGGGACTGAACACCGGGGAGCTGTTTTTT
TRBV18,15,TRBJ2-7,NA,many,CASSPTETPVYEQYF,TGTGCCAGCTCTCCTACCGAGACACCAGTCTACGAGCAGTACTTC
TRBV30,15,TRBJ1-5,NA,many,CAWSSGLTSNQPQHF,TGTGCCTGGAGTTCTGGACTCACGAGCAATCAGCCCCAGCATTTT
TRBV27,15,TRBJ1-1,NA,many,CASSPSWTVWVEAFF,TGTGCCAGCAGCCCCTCATGGACAGTCTGGGTTGAAGCTTTCTTT
TRBV2,13,TRBJ1-5,TRBD1,many,CASKQGEVQAQHF,TGTGCCAGCAAACAGGGGGAAGTTCAGGCCCAGCATTTT
TRBV12-3/TRBV12-4,15,TRBJ2-7,TRBD1,many,CASSETGTENYEQYF,TGTGCCAGCAGTGAGACCGGGACAGAGAACTACGAGCAGTACTTC
TRBV24-1,12,TRBJ1-4,NA,many,CATSDRAEKLFF,TGTGCCACCAGTGACCGGGCAGAAAAACTGTTTTTT
TRBV11-2,16,TRBJ2-3,TRBD1,once,CASSTGTVLNTDTQYF,TGTGCCAGCAGCACCGGGACAGTCTTAAACACAGATACGCAGTATTTT
TRBV7-2,16,TRBJ2-1,NA,many,CASSLALGASYNEQFF,TGTGCCAGCAGCTTAGCTCTGGGAGCGTCCTACAATGAGCAGTTCTTC
TRBV5-1,19,TRBJ1-6,NA,many,CASSLDLAGRSSYNSPLHF,TGCGCCAGCAGCTTGGACTTGGCTGGCAGAAGCTCCTATAATTCACCCCTCCACTTT
TRBV30,17,TRBJ1-6,NA,many,CAWSWALRSSYNSPLHF,TGTGCCTGGAGTTGGGCATTAAGAAGCTCCTATAATTCACCCCTCCACTTT
TRBV27,13,TRBJ1-1,NA,many,CASSLSGATEAFF,TGTGCCAGCAGTTTATCGGGGGCCACTGAAGCTTTCTTT
TRBV7-2,15,TRBJ2-1,TRBD1,NA,CASSPGQGSYNEQFF,TGTGCCAGCAGCCCCGGACAGGGATCCTACAATGAGCAGTTCTTC
TRBV20-1,17,TRBJ1-3,NA,many,CSARDFLTGDSGNTIYF,TGCAGTGCTAGAGATTTCTTGACGGGAGACTCTGGAAACACCATATATTTT
TRBV6-1,14,TRBJ1-1,TRBD1,many,CASREPGGGTEAFF,TGTGCCAGCAGGGAACCAGGGGGAGGAACTGAAGCTTTCTTT
TRBV5-6,13,TRBJ1-2,TRBD1,NA,CASSSGTADRSTF,TGTGCCAGCAGCTCGGGGACAGCGGACCGGTCCACCTTC
TRBV6-5,18,TRBJ2-7,TRBD2,few,CASSYPASGSAGGYEQYF,TGTGCCAGCAGTTACCCCGCGAGCGGGAGCGCTGGGGGGTACGAGCAGTACTTC
TRBV18,16,TRBJ1-3,TRBD1,many,CASSPPEETGRSGKNF,TGTGCCAGCTCACCACCGGAAGAGACAGGGCGATCCGGCAAAAATTTT
TRBV3-1,14,TRBJ2-5,TRBD1,NA,CASSRRDSWETQYF,TGTGCCAGCAGCCGCCGGGACAGTTGGGAGACCCAGTACTTC
TRBV5-4,13,TRBJ2-1,TRBD2,NA,CASSFRGGYEQFF,TGTGCCAGCAGCTTTCGGGGGGGCTATGAGCAGTTCTTC
TRBV27,19,TRBJ1-1,NA,many,CAGDTPPLVGDLMNTEAFF,TGTGCCGGAGACACTCCACCCCTCGTCGGAGATTTGATGAACACTGAAGCTTTCTTT
TRBV20-1,14,TRBJ2-7,NA,many,CSAQNPGLSYEQYF,TGCAGTGCCCAAAATCCGGGACTGAGCTACGAGCAGTACTTC
TRBV12-3/TRBV12-4,21,TRBJ2-1,TRBD2,NA,CASSLALRGLAGAPSYNEQFF,TGTGCCAGCAGTTTAGCGCTCAGGGGACTAGCGGGGGCTCCGTCCTACAATGAGCAGTTCTTC
TRBV28,16,TRBJ2-2,TRBD2,many,CASSLTSGSRTGELFF,TGTGCCAGCAGTTTAACTAGCGGGAGTCGGACCGGGGAGCTGTTTTTT
TRBV6-2/TRBV6-3,16,TRBJ2-7,NA,many,CASSYPAGEVSYEQYF,TGTGCCAGCAGTTATCCCGCAGGGGAGGTATCCTACGAGCAGTACTTC
TRBV6-1,14,TRBJ2-2,NA,many,CASRNGRMTGELFF,TGTGCCAGCAGGAACGGTCGGATGACCGGGGAGCTGTTTTTT
TRBV12-3/TRBV12-4,13,TRBJ1-5,TRBD1,many,CASSSTGDQPQHF,TGTGCCAGCAGTTCGACAGGGGATCAGCCCCAGCATTTT
TRBV5-5,14,TRBJ2-1,NA,many,CASSSLGGGAGRFF,TGTGCCAGCAGCTCACTGGGAGGTGGCGCGGGACGGTTCTTC
TRBV6-1,16,TRBJ2-1,NA,NA,CASSLSTREGYNEQFF,TGTGCCAGCAGTTTATCTACTAGAGAGGGGTACAATGAGCAGTTCTTC
TRBV10-3,16,TRBJ2-7,NA,many,CAISESGWGDTYEQYF,TGTGCCATCAGTGAGTCGGGATGGGGGGACACCTACGAGCAGTACTTC
TRBV7-8,17,TRBJ1-6,NA,NA,CASSWGSSSSYNSPLHF,TGTGCCAGCAGCTGGGGCAGTTCGAGCTCCTATAATTCACCCCTCCACTTT
TRBV28,17,TRBJ2-3,NA,many,CASSPALAAIETDTQYF,TGTGCCAGCAGCCCCGCGCTGGCCGCAATCGAAACAGATACGCAGTATTTT
TRBV19,15,TRBJ2-4,NA,NA,CASSIEGRGGNIQYF,TGTGCCAGTAGTATAGAGGGACGAGGGGGGAACATTCAGTACTTC
TRBV19,13,TRBJ1-6,NA,many,CASSYEAYSPLHF,TGTGCCAGTAGTTACGAGGCTTATTCACCCCTCCACTTT
TRBV11-2,13,TRBJ1-2,TRBD1,many,CASSARTGNGYTF,TGTGCCAGCAGCGCAAGGACAGGGAATGGCTACACCTTC
TRBV28,14,TRBJ2-1,NA,many,CASSFFASASEQFF,TGTGCCAGCAGTTTCTTCGCTAGCGCTAGTGAGCAGTTCTTC
TRBV4-1,16,TRBJ2-7,TRBD2,NA,CASSQDWTSGISEQYF,TGCGCCAGCAGCCAAGATTGGACTAGCGGGATTAGCGAGCAGTACTTC
TRBV6-5,15,TRBJ1-5,NA,few,CASRIDSHSNQPQHF,TGTGCCAGCAGGATTGACAGTCATAGCAATCAGCCCCAGCATTTT
TRBV28,15,TRBJ2-7,NA,NA,CASSIGGGPVYEQYF,TGTGCCAGCAGCATTGGGGGAGGTCCTGTATACGAGCAGTACTTC
TRBV9,11,TRBJ2-7,NA,many,CASSAGTEQYF,TGTGCCAGCAGCGCAGGGACTGAGCAGTACTTC
TRBV24-1,13,TRBJ1-5,NA,many,CATSDHQGWPQHF,TGTGCCACCAGTGACCATCAAGGCTGGCCCCAGCATTTT
TRBV28,16,TRBJ1-5,TRBD1,many,CASSTRGDRYNQPQHF,TGTGCCAGCAGTACAAGGGGGGACAGATACAATCAGCCCCAGCATTTT
TRBV27,15,TRBJ2-5,TRBD1,many,CASSPDLTGIETQYF,TGTGCCAGCAGTCCAGACCTGACAGGGATCGAGACCCAGTACTTC
TRBV7-6,14,TRBJ2-1,TRBD1,NA,CASSLVGTENEQFF,TGTGCCAGCAGCTTAGTGGGGACAGAGAATGAGCAGTTCTTC
TRBV27,15,TRBJ2-1,NA,many,CASSSWGVSYNEQFF,TGTGCCAGCAGTTCGTGGGGGGTATCCTACAATGAGCAGTTCTTC
TRBV7-2,15,TRBJ2-5,NA,many,CASSLWSGRQETQYF,TGTGCCAGCAGCTTATGGTCAGGGAGGCAAGAGACCCAGTACTTC